This T cell receptor beta chain was captured by sequencing in a study of technical replicates of blood from several donors. The method was immunoSEQ multiplex PCR; TCRdb's version includes in-frame clones alone and lacks a portion of them. The data show tens of thousands of clones, with about 92% seen just once and approximately 0.25% held by the top ten. V shed 4 bases and J 4 bases; nucleotides not matched to a gene: 9. From germline, CDR1 is LNHDA and CDR2 SQIVND (reference sequence). The CDR3 loop spans 16 amino acids. The specimen sequenced was T cells isolated from PBMCs. This receptor was taken from a human donor in good health. This chain joins TRBV19 and TRBJ1-1, with 10 bases aligning to TRBD1. CDR3 sequence: CASSTLDRGVFTEAFF. CDR3 bases: TGTGCCAGTAGTACTCTGGACAGGGGGGTTTTCACTGAAGCTTTCTTT. The full variable domain, completed using reference TRBV19 and TRBJ1-1, is DGGITQSPKYLFRKEGQNVTLSCEQNLNHDAMYWYRQDPGQGLRLIYYSQIVNDFQKGDIAEGYSVSREKKESFPLTVTSAQKNPTAFYLCASSTLDRGVFTEAFFGQGTRLTVV.